The 15 T cell receptor beta chains below come from one sample, sequenced in a study of cytomegalovirus exposure and HLA in healthy donors. The PCR ran on 60 Vbeta and 13 Jbeta primers. TCRdb's table, derived via immunoSEQ multiplex PCR, lists solely in-frame clones and lacks some. The repertoire includes approximately 110,000 clones, 70% to 85% of them detected once, and roughly 12% sits in the top ten. The sample comprised PBMCs. These receptor sequences come from a woman aged 40 to 49 in good health and CMV-seropositive.

This clone was counted once. The V gene is TRBV9, the J gene TRBJ1-4; TRBD1 matches at 7 bases. Germline CDR1 SGDLS, CDR2 YYNGEE. The V and J ends lost 0 bases and 6 bases, in that order; junction bases with no gene match: 5. The CDR3 contains 15 residues. Here the CDR3 DNA reads TGTGCCAGCAGCGTAGCTACAGGGGTTGATGAAAAACTGTTTTTT. Encoded protein: CASSVATGVDEKLFF.

The chain joins TRBV7-3 to TRBJ2-7, with D maybe TRBD2 (5 bases). V lost 5 bases, J lost 0 bases, and 11 bases lay in between. From germline, CDR1 is SGHTA and CDR2 FQGTGA. This CDR3 region has 14 residues. CDR3 region: CASSPRRDSYEQYF. DNA for the CDR3: TGTGCCAGCAGCCCCCGACGGGACTCCTACGAGCAGTACTTC.

The genes are TRBV6-1 and TRBJ2-3, with D maybe TRBD2 (5 bases). The CDR3 is 13 amino acids. Germline V lookup: CDR1 MNHNS, CDR2 SASEGT. V lost 6 bases to trimming and J lost 2 bases, with 9 bases between them. CDR3 DNA: TGTGCCAGCAGGGACTTGGACACAGATACGCAGTATTTT. Protein product: CASRDLDTDTQYF.

The V call is TRBV5-5, the J call TRBJ1-2; D not certain. V lost 4 bases and J lost 0, with 10 bases in between. Germline CDR1 reads SGHKS; CDR2 reads YYEKEE (reference sequence). The CDR3 covers 14 residues. The CDR3 DNA reads TGTGCCAGCAGCAAAGACGGAGCTAACTATGGCTACACCTTC. Translation gives CASSKDGANYGYTF.

The chain recombines TRBV5-1 with TRBJ2-1; no clear D. Germline V CDR1 and CDR2: SGHRS, YFSETQ. V was trimmed by 5 bases and J by 1 base, leaving 10 bases between them. This CDR3 is built from 14 residues. CDR3 in DNA: TGCGCCAGCAGTGAGGAGTTATCCTACAATGAGCAGTTCTTC. It encodes CASSEELSYNEQFF.

The rearrangement uses TRBV21-1 and TRBJ2-3; the D call in the table, TRBD2, was not verified against the DNA. TRBV21-1 has pseudogene status. This CDR3 comprises 20 residues. The CDR3 here is CASSTRGGSGCHNSTDTQYF. CDR3 bases: TGTGCCAGCAGCACCCGGGGGGGTAGCGGCTGCCACAATAGCACAGATACGCAGTATTTT.

The chain uses TRBV7-3 and TRBJ1-1; D might be TRBD1 (6 bases). The CDR3 loop spans 15 amino acids. Germline V lookup: CDR1 SGHTA, CDR2 FQGTGA. Trimming stripped 4 bases from V and 8 bases from J, with 20 bases between. The CDR3 DNA sequence: TGTGCCAGCAGCTCTACCGGGACACGGGGCGAGGAAGCTTTCTTT. Its protein is CASSSTGTRGEEAFF.

The chain joins TRBV7-8 to TRBJ2-7, with TRBD1 as a possible D gene (6 bases). Germline CDR1 is SGHVS and CDR2 is FQNEAQ. There are 14 residues in the CDR3. The ends were cut back, 5 bases at V and 0 bases at J, with 11 bases in the middle. The DNA of the CDR3 is TGTGCCAGCAGCAATCGGGACACCTCCTACGAGCAGTACTTC. This sequence encodes CASSNRDTSYEQYF.

The genes are TRBV6-6 and TRBJ2-1; D gene uncertain. The V and J ends lost 2 bases and 4 bases respectively, with 12 bases between them. This CDR3 has 15 residues. Germline V gives CDR1 MNHNY, CDR2 SVGAGI (reference sequence). DNA for the CDR3: TGTGCCAGCAGTTACCCCTCCGCAGGATACAATGAGCAGTTCTTC. It codes for CASSYPSAGYNEQFF.

This sequence joins TRBV18 and TRBJ1-5, with 10 bases matching TRBD1. From germline, CDR1 is KGHSH and CDR2 LQKENI. The ends lost 4 bases at V and 0 bases at J; junction bases unmatched: 3. The CDR3 extends over 16 amino acids. CDR3 residues: CASSLRDRGSNQPQHF. In DNA, the CDR3 is TGTGCCAGCTCACTAAGGGACAGGGGTAGCAATCAGCCCCAGCATTTT.

V is TRBV30 and J is TRBJ2-2, with 10 bases identical to TRBD1. V dropped 4 bases and J dropped 4; count of bases not matched to a gene: 3. Germline loops: CDR1 GTSNPN, CDR2 SVGIG (reference sequence). This CDR3 is built from 14 residues. The CDR3 DNA sequence: TGTGCCTGGACTAGGACAGGGGGCACCGGGGAGCTGTTTTTT. This sequence encodes CAWTRTGGTGELFF.

V usage is TRBV6-6 and J usage is TRBJ1-2; 8 bases fit TRBD1. There are 15 residues in the CDR3. Unmatched junction bases numbered 6, after V lost 2 bases and J lost 4 bases. CDR1 is MNHNY, CDR2 SVGAGI, per germline (reference sequence). As DNA, the CDR3 is TGTGCCAGCAGTTACGGGGGACAGGAGGTCTATGGCTACACCTTC. Protein: CASSYGGQEVYGYTF.

This clone was observed a few times. The chain links TRBV6-1 to TRBJ2-5, with 9 bases matching TRBD1. J lost 4 bases, V lost 6 bases, and 3 bases had no gene match. There are 13 residues in the CDR3. CDR1 and CDR2 from the germline V gene are MNHNS and SASEGT. In DNA form, the CDR3 reads TGTGCCAGCAGGGGGACAGGGAGAGAGACCCAGTACTTC. Its protein is CASRGTGRETQYF.

This chain joins TRBV5-4 and TRBJ2-3, with TRBD1 identical over 7 bases. V shed 5 bases, J shed 5 bases, and the junction held 8 bases outside the gene matches. Germline-derived CDR1 and CDR2 are SGHNT and YYREEE (reference sequence). The length of the CDR3 is 14 residues. CDR3 protein: CASRAQGVVDTQYF. CDR3 DNA sequence: TGTGCCAGCAGGGCGCAGGGGGTGGTAGATACGCAGTATTTT.

This clone came up a few times. The chain links TRBV6-5 to TRBJ2-2; the D gene is possibly TRBD1 (5 bases). Germline CDR1 reads MNHEY; CDR2 reads SVGAGI. Trimming removed 4 bases from V and 8 bases from J, with 11 bases in between. The CDR3 runs 13 residues. The CDR3 DNA reads as TGTGCCAGCAGTTCGACAGAGAGAGGGGAGCTGTTTTTT. Translated: CASSSTERGELFF.